The rows below give T cell receptor beta chains drawn from one sample of a study of control samples from healthy donors and cancer patients. The repertoire was sequenced with immunoSEQ multiplex PCR; TCRdb's copy has only in-frame clones and lacks some. The sample has fewer than 200,000 clones; just under 95% are singletons. Specimen: blood. These receptors all stem from a young man in good health. CDR3s include the opening cysteine and the closing phenylalanine or tryptophan. D genes are given only for firm matches. For some rows the clone size is stated as once, few or many, or as a class when expanded; others skip it.

>TRBV29-1|TRBD1|TRBJ2-3|once
TGCAGCGTCACAGGGGGTGGAAGCGGCACAGATACGCAGTATTTT
CSVTGGGSGTDTQYF
>TRBV2|NA|TRBJ1-2|NA
TGTGCCAGCAGTGAAGGCGGAGCTAACTATGGCTACACCTTC
CASSEGGANYGYTF
>TRBV27|NA|TRBJ1-2|NA
TGTGCCAGCAGCCTCTCCTGGGGAGACGGACCCCCTACCTTC
CASSLSWGDGPPTF
>TRBV10-3|TRBD1|TRBJ1-1|NA
TGTGCCATCAGGGACAGGGAGATGAAAGCTTTCTTT
CAIRDREMKAFF
>TRBV6-5|NA|TRBJ2-5|NA
TGTGCCAGCAGTTGGGAAAGGTTTTCGGAGACCCAGTACTTC
CASSWERFSETQYF
>TRBV5-1|TRBD1|TRBJ2-5|once
TGCGCCAGCAGCTTGGTAACAGGGGTGGCGGAGACCCAGTACTTC
CASSLVTGVAETQYF
>TRBV25-1|TRBD1|TRBJ1-6|few
TGTGCCAGCAGTGAGACAGGGATCCATTCACCCCTCCACTTT
CASSETGIHSPLHF
>TRBV29-1|NA|TRBJ1-1|NA
TGCAGCTCACGGTTGAACACTGAAGCTTTCTTT
CSSRLNTEAFF
>TRBV19|TRBD1|TRBJ1-5|few
TGTGCCAGTAGTATAGACCATCTTCGACAGGGAGGTAACAATCAGCCCCAGCATTTT
CASSIDHLRQGGNNQPQHF
>TRBV7-2|NA|TRBJ2-3|NA
TGTGCCAGCAGCGTTAGGGTGTTAAGAACAGATACGCAGTATTTT
CASSVRVLRTDTQYF
>TRBV5-1|NA|TRBJ1-3|NA
TGCGCCAGCAGCCCCCGCGGTTCAGGCTCTGGAAACACCATATATTTT
CASSPRGSGSGNTIYF
>TRBV5-1|NA|TRBJ2-7|NA
TGCGCCAGCAGCTTGGATACAGGAGTCTCCTACGAGCAGTACTTC
CASSLDTGVSYEQYF
>TRBV11-1|NA|TRBJ1-1|NA
TGTGCCAGCAGCTTAGTGAAGAACACTGAAGCTTTCTTT
CASSLVKNTEAFF
>TRBV7-9|TRBD2|TRBJ2-1|NA
TGTGCCAGCAGCCGCTCGATAGCGGGGAACAATGAGCAGTTCTTC
CASSRSIAGNNEQFF
>TRBV13|NA|TRBJ2-1|few
TGTGCCAGCAGTCGGGCGGGGGCAGCCTACAATGAGCAGTTCTTC
CASSRAGAAYNEQFF
>TRBV15|NA|TRBJ1-1|few
TGTGCCACCAGCAGAGATCCAGCCACTGAAGCTTTCTTT
CATSRDPATEAFF
>TRBV12-5|NA|TRBJ1-2|NA
TGTGCTAGTGGCTCACAGATTAACTATGGTGGCTACACCTTC
CASGSQINYGGYTF
>TRBV6-1|NA|TRBJ2-7|NA
TGTGCCAGCAGTGATCCCCAGGGAACCTACGAGCAGTACTTC
CASSDPQGTYEQYF
>TRBV29-1|NA|TRBJ2-1|NA
TGCAGCGTACGAGACGGATCCTACAATGAGCAGTTCTTC
CSVRDGSYNEQFF
>TRBV6-2/TRBV6-3|NA|TRBJ2-2|NA
TGTGCCAGCAGTAATGATAACACCGGGGAGCTGTTTTTT
CASSNDNTGELFF
>TRBV12-5|TRBD2|TRBJ2-1|NA
TGTGCTAGTGCCAGGGTAGCGGGGGGCCCGCAGTTCTTC
CASARVAGGPQFF
>TRBV6-6|NA|TRBJ1-1|NA
TGTGCCAGCGGAATTAGGGGAGGGACTGAAGCTTTCTTT
CASGIRGGTEAFF
>TRBV18|NA|TRBJ2-7|NA
TGTGCCAGCTCACCAGTGACAGAGGCCTACGAGCAGTACTTC
CASSPVTEAYEQYF
>TRBV4-2|NA|TRBJ1-5|once
TGTGCCAGCAGCGCGACCTCCAATCAGCCCCAGCATTTT
CASSATSNQPQHF
>TRBV21-1|NA|TRBJ1-3|once
TGTGCCAGCCCCCTTCCATATTTT
CASPLPYF